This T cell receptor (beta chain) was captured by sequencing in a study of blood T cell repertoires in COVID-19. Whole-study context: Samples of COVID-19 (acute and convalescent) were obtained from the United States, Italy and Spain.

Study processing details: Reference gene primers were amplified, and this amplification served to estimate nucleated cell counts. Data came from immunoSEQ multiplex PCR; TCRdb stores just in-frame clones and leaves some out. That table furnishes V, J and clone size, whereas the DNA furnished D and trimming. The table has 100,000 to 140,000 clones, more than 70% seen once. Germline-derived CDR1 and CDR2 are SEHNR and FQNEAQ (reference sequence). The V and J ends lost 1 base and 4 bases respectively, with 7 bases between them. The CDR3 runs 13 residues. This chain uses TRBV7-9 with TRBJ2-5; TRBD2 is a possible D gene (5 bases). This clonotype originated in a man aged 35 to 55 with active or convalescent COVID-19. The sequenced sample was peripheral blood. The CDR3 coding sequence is TGTGCCAGCAGCTTAGGCGGACTAGAGACCCAGTACTTC. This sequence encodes CASSLGGLETQYF.